This T cell receptor beta chain was sequenced for a study of T cell responses to AZD1222 COVID-19 vaccine. In germline, CDR1 is SEHNR, CDR2 FQNEAQ (reference sequence). With 1 base removed from V and 4 bases from J, the gap between germline ends came to 7 bases. The CDR3 is 13 amino acids. The table came from immunoSEQ multiplex PCR; TCRdb's copy has only in-frame clones and leaves some out. Here the sample spans approximately 140,000 clones, around 86% being singletons. This sequence originates from an adult in good health. The rearrangement links TRBV7-9 to TRBJ1-2; D unclear. Sample: peripheral blood, taken on day 0 of MenACWY control vaccination. This CDR3 is CASSLGSLYGYTF. For the CDR3, the DNA is TGTGCCAGCAGCTTAGGGAGCCTCTATGGCTACACCTTC.